The rows below give T cell receptor beta chains drawn from one sample of a study of CD8+ T cells in alopecia areata. Using immunoSEQ multiplex PCR, the repertoire was profiled, and TCRdb retains in-frame clones only, with some absent. The sample records some 100,000 clones, 58% being singletons. Sequenced material: CD8+ T cells sorted from blood, taken at week 4, from a patient treated with tofacitinib. The receptor source for this set is a human donor with alopecia areata. Each CDR3 is given with its conserved first and last residue. A D gene is named only where the DNA matches it firmly. Clone size is shown for a subset of rows, as once, few, many or a class of expanded clone.

>TRBD1|-|TRBJ2-6|TRBV2
CADRDRDSSGANVLTF
TGTGCCGACCGGGACAGGGATAGCTCTGGGGCCAACGTCCTGACTTTC
>TRBD1|-|TRBJ2-7|TRBV10-3
CAISDPGQGDEQYF
TGTGCCATCAGTGATCCGGGACAGGGTGACGAGCAGTACTTC
>-|-|TRBJ1-2|TRBV29-1
CSVLEGENYGYTF
TGCAGCGTCCTGGAGGGGGAGAACTATGGCTACACCTTC
>-|few|TRBJ2-3|TRBV13
CASSLSVSRSSTDTQYF
TGTGCCAGCAGCTTAAGCGTCTCCAGGAGTTCCACAGATACGCAGTATTTT
>-|few|TRBJ1-1|TRBV28
CASSSRWRTEAFF
TGTGCCAGCAGTTCCCGGTGGCGCACTGAAGCTTTCTTT
>-|-|TRBJ1-2|TRBV27
CASSSRPGTFYGYTF
TGTGCCAGCAGTTCTCGCCCGGGAACCTTCTATGGCTACACCTTC
>-|-|TRBJ2-7|TRBV27
CASRGRGDTYEQYF
TGTGCCAGCAGGGGCAGGGGAGATACCTACGAGCAGTACTTC
>TRBD1|few|TRBJ1-5|TRBV25-1
CARGQRDRLNQPQHF
TGTGCCAGGGGACAGAGGGACAGGCTCAATCAGCCCCAGCATTTT
>-|-|TRBJ2-3|TRBV30
CAWTGTDTQYF
TGTGCCTGGACAGGGACAGATACGCAGTATTTT
>TRBD1|few|TRBJ2-1|TRBV29-1
CSVETGQPEQFF
TGCAGCGTGGAAACGGGACAGCCCGAGCAGTTCTTC
>TRBD1|few|TRBJ2-7|TRBV7-2
CASSFGTTGVPTYEQYF
TGTGCCAGCAGCTTCGGGACAACAGGGGTCCCCACCTACGAGCAGTACTTC
>TRBD2|-|TRBJ2-7|TRBV15
CATSSSGGETYEQYF
TGTGCCACCAGCAGTAGCGGGGGGGAAACCTACGAGCAGTACTTC
>-|-|TRBJ2-7|TRBV15
CATSRDQGGSYEQYF
TGTGCCACCAGCAGAGATCAGGGGGGTTCCTACGAGCAGTACTTC
>-|-|TRBJ2-3|TRBV7-9
CASAPPAYSTDTQYF
TGTGCCAGCGCCCCACCTGCATATAGCACAGATACGCAGTATTTT
>-|once|TRBJ2-5|TRBV6-5
CASSYEGKTQYF
TGTGCCAGCAGTTACGAGGGGAAGACCCAGTACTTC
>-|few|TRBJ1-5|TRBV30
CAWSVRGDQPQHF
TGTGCCTGGAGTGTACGAGGAGATCAGCCCCAGCATTTT
>-|-|TRBJ1-1|TRBV30
CAWIWGDGVIVPLNTEAFF
TGTGCCTGGATCTGGGGAGACGGCGTAATCGTCCCCTTGAACACTGAAGCTTTCTTT
>-|-|TRBJ2-7|TRBV30
CAWSPSNEQYF
TGTGCCTGGAGTCCTTCAAACGAGCAGTACTTC
>TRBD1|-|TRBJ2-7|TRBV6-1
CASSEEGTGPYEQYF
TGTGCCAGCAGTGAAGAGGGGACAGGCCCCTACGAGCAGTACTTC
>-|few|TRBJ2-7|TRBV30
CAWDRGVPSYEQYF
TGTGCCTGGGACCGGGGAGTTCCTTCCTACGAGCAGTACTTC
>-|-|TRBJ1-2|TRBV7-9
CASSLDGSPNYGYTF
TGTGCCAGCAGCTTAGACGGCAGTCCTAACTATGGCTACACCTTC
>-|once|TRBJ2-7|TRBV20-1
CSARESYEQYF
TGCAGTGCTAGAGAAAGTTACGAGCAGTACTTC
>-|-|TRBJ2-5|TRBV29-1
CSVDGSTSQQETQYF
TGCAGCGTTGATGGGTCGACGTCACAACAAGAGACCCAGTACTTC
>-|-|TRBJ1-1|TRBV6-5
CASSYTIVTEAFF
TGTGCCAGCAGTTACACAATTGTCACTGAAGCTTTCTTT
>-|few|TRBJ2-5|TRBV29-1
CSALGGPGTQYF
TGCAGCGCACTTGGGGGGCCCGGGACCCAGTACTTC
>-|-|TRBJ2-3|TRBV30
CAWRAWGEDTDTQYF
TGTGCCTGGAGGGCATGGGGGGAGGACACAGATACGCAGTATTTT